This entry is about one T cell receptor (beta chain). This record belongs to a study of blood T cell repertoires in COVID-19. The method was immunoSEQ multiplex PCR; TCRdb's version includes in-frame clones alone and lacks a portion of them. The sample lists around 250,000 clones; about nine tenths were seen once. Between the trimmed V and J ends, which lost 0 bases and 5 bases, there was a span of 13 bases. The CDR3 is 15 amino acids. Germline-derived CDR1 and CDR2 are SGHRS and YFSETQ. The rearrangement joins TRBV5-1 to TRBJ2-3; possible D gene TRBD2, 6 bases. The clonotype comes from a man over 45 who had been exposed to COVID-19. Sequenced: PBMCs or T cells enriched from blood (not recorded which). DNA for the CDR3: TGCGCCAGCAGCTTGGGTCCGGGAGCGATAGATACGCAGTATTTT. Its translation is CASSLGPGAIDTQYF.